The entry below gives a single TCR beta chain sequence along with its context. This clonotype was counted between two and nine times. Its target antigen remains unknown. No per-base quality is available; no much larger clone lies one base away. PBMCs were isolated by Ficoll-Paque density gradient centrifugation. These data come from a study of T-cell memory formation after mild COVID-19 listed by TCRdb under 2021. For the study in its entirety: TCR sequence clusters from the two donors were found to be largely donor specific. Longitudinal TCRalpha and TCRbeta repertoire sequencing tracked T-cell clones expanding and contracting after mild COVID-19 in two donors. The cohort was made up of two young adult volunteers, one female and one male, who were previously healthy. Broad study findings and their caveats: The study covered only a couple of mild cases, and larger cohorts including severe cases with pre-infection samples were considered necessary. Clones that contracted from day 15 to 85 showed balanced CD4/CD8 phenotypes, whereas a second wave of clones that expanded from day 15 to 37 leaned towards CD4+. Contracting CD4+ clones turned up mainly in the CM and EM memory subsets, whereas EMRA was where CD8+ clones were enriched. Some responding clones were found in pre-infection memory, which suggests that pre-existing cross-reactive memory T cells took part in the SARS-CoV-2 response. SARS-CoV-2 specificity was not confirmed for the second-wave clones peaking on day 37.

Sequenced using an Illumina NovaSeq 6000. TCRalpha and TCRbeta cDNA libraries were constructed by 5'RACE with constant-segment primers, with sample barcodes and unique molecular identifiers being introduced. Trizol reagent was used to extract RNA from every sample. Amplification of the libraries took two PCR steps, and the second step added a second sample barcode plus Illumina TruSeq adapters. Sequencing of the libraries was done on an Illumina NovaSeq, producing 2 x 150 bp paired-end reads. The study's processing was this. Reads were demultiplexed and collapsed into UMI-guided consensus sequences with migec v1.2.7. Using mixcr v2.1.11, UMI consensuses were aligned to TRA and TRB V and J templates and then assembled into clonotypes. A clonotype was counted as expanded or contracted only if both edgeR and NoisET called the change significant, with noise models trained on biological replicates. For edgeR calls, a false discovery rate-adjusted p below 0.01 and a log2 fold-change threshold of 1 were applied. PCA with hierarchical clustering of max-normalized trajectories of the 1000 most abundant clonotypes was used as exploratory dynamics analysis. Separately sequenced CD4+ and CD8+ repertoires were used to assign the CD4 or CD8 phenotype of responding clones. TCRdb's own reprocessing of the public reads used fastp at Q25 and MiXCR and kept productive beta chains. Merged by CDR3 protein, the rows form single entries marked with the most common genes and DNA. The V and J calls reflect TCRdb's pipeline rather than the authors' work. The sample has about 58,000 distinct CDR3 sequences on record, roughly a quarter of them singletons. The top ten hold more than 40% of the sample.

This receptor was obtained from a man younger than 35 who had mild COVID-19 (a few samples of this study predate the infection). The sample titles of this study are shuffled in the database, so cell type and time point are left out; the donor was told from shared clones. Material for sequencing was PBMCs or a T cell subset sorted from them (not recorded which).

The DNA is TGTGCCAGCAGCGCAGGCGACAGGGGGCAGGAGACCCAGTACTTC. Its protein is CASSAGDRGQETQYF. The chain couples TRBV9 to TRBJ2-5; the junction holds 10 bases that match TRBD1. Taken from the germline V gene, the CDR1 and CDR2 loops are SGDLS and YYNGEE. The junction shows trimming of 3 bases on V and 5 bases on J, and the gene matches do not reach 7 bases of it. Counted from cysteine to phenylalanine, this CDR3 has 15 amino acids. Of all the DNA, just the CDR3 is kept, 45 bases in frame from base 1.